The next 3 T cell receptor beta chains were all read from a single sample in a study of shared clonotypes between healthy human individuals. Only in-frame clones appear in the TCRdb table, and some are missing; sequencing was by immunoSEQ multiplex PCR. The sample comprises roughly 2.5 million clones, about 92% of which are singletons, and about 0.13% rests with the top ten. Sequenced material: naive CD4+ T cells sorted from blood. Described subset: CD45RA+ positively selected. Receptor source: a man between 18 and 35 years old in good health.

CDR3 coding DNA: TGTGCCAGCAGCTTAGTGGTCTCATCGGGGACTGAAGCTTTCTTT. Its protein product is CASSLVVSSGTEAFF. This chain uses TRBV7-9 with TRBJ1-1, with D unresolved. The V and J ends lost 1 base and 5 bases respectively, with 14 bases between them. Germline V gives CDR1 SEHNR, CDR2 FQNEAQ (reference sequence). The CDR3 length is 15 residues.

The genes are TRBV2 and TRBJ2-1; 13 bases map to TRBD2. The CDR3 runs to 15 residues. Germline lookup yields CDR1 SNHLY and CDR2 FYNNEI. The ends lost 7 bases at V and 6 bases at J; junction bases unmatched: 6. The CDR3 here is CASIGTSGDRNEQFF. The CDR3 bases are TGTGCCAGCATCGGGACTAGCGGGGACCGCAATGAGCAGTTCTTC.

The CDR3 nucleotides read TGTGCCAGCAGCCCGACAGATTTACAAGAGACCCAGTACTTC. Protein sequence: CASSPTDLQETQYF. This chain connects TRBV2 to TRBJ2-5; D is possibly TRBD1 (5 bases). V lost 6 bases and J 2 bases, leaving 13 bases between the germline ends. Germline V CDR1 and CDR2: SNHLY, FYNNEI. The CDR3 totals 14 residues. Looking up the rest from reference TRBV2 and TRBJ2-5 gives the full variable domain: EPEVTQTPSHQVTQMGQEVILRCVPISNHLYFYWYRQILGQKVEFLVSFYNNEISEKSEIFDDQFSVERPDGSNFTLKIRSTKLEDSAMYFCASSPTDLQETQYFGPGTRLLVL.